This T cell receptor (beta chain) came from a study of T cell changes during pregnancy in multiple sclerosis. Method: immunoSEQ multiplex PCR; TCRdb's copy keeps in-frame clones and lacks some. The top ten clones hold 1.6% of a sample with under 110,000 clones, around 90% of them seen once. V lost 1 base and J 3 bases, leaving 5 bases between the germline ends. Germline V gene sequence: CDR1 LGHNA, CDR2 YNFKEQ. This CDR3 comprises 13 residues. The gene calls are TRBV4-2 and TRBJ2-3; D not resolved. This material consisted of peripheral blood, taken before pregnancy. The TCR was taken from a female donor with multiple sclerosis, enrolled in a pregnancy study. The CDR3 nucleotides are TGTGCCAGCAGCCAAGCGGGTACAGATACGCAGTATTTT. It codes for CASSQAGTDTQYF.